Listed below are T cell receptor beta chains from one sample, sequenced in a study of CD8 T cells in ankylosing spondylitis. TCRdb re-analysed the 5' RACE reads in MiXCR, keeping a single row per CDR3 protein. The top ten clones hold 6.5% to 7% of a sample with about 540,000 distinct CDR3 sequences, roughly 13% of them seen once. What was sequenced was blood, either unsorted or a sorted T cell fraction (not recorded which). Receptors originate from a male donor with ankylosing spondylitis. Each CDR3 is given with its conserved first and last residue. D genes are given only for firm matches. Where a row states a size, it is once, few, many or the class of an expanded clone; other rows omit it.

>-|many|TRBJ1-2|TRBV20-1
TGCAGTGCTAGAGATATCAGGGGCGCCAACTATGGCTACACCTTC
CSARDIRGANYGYTF
>-|-|TRBJ1-5|TRBV29-1
TGCAGCGTCGTCTTTGTGGGTCAGCCCCAGCATTTT
CSVVFVGQPQHF
>TRBD1|-|TRBJ1-2|TRBV19
TGTGCCAGTAGTCCCCAGGGGGCTATTGGCTACACCTTC
CASSPQGAIGYTF
>TRBD1|few|TRBJ2-5|TRBV29-1
TGCAGCGTCCGCAAGACAGGGGAAGAGACCCAGTACTTC
CSVRKTGEETQYF
>TRBD1|few|TRBJ2-1|TRBV7-9
TGTGCCAGCAGCTCCCCGGGACAGGGTGGGAATGAGCAGTTCTTC
CASSSPGQGGNEQFF
>TRBD2|-|TRBJ2-1|TRBV7-9
TGTGCCAGCAGCTCCCTAACTAGCGCCTACAATGAGCAGTTCTTC
CASSSLTSAYNEQFF
>TRBD1|-|TRBJ1-5|TRBV12-3/TRBV12-4
TGTGCCAGCAGCCCAGGGGGACAAAATCAGCCCCAGCATTTT
CASSPGGQNQPQHF
>-|few|TRBJ1-4|TRBV4-1
TGCGCCAGCAGCCAGTTAGGGGGAGAAAAACTGTTTTTT
CASSQLGGEKLFF
>-|few|TRBJ1-2|TRBV6-1
TGTGCCAGCAGTGAAGACTGGGAGAGGGAAGGCTACACCTTC
CASSEDWEREGYTF
>TRBD1|few|TRBJ1-5|TRBV12-5
TGTGCTAGTGGTTTGGTTGTACACGACAGGGGGGAGTATAGCAATCAGCCCCAGCATTTT
CASGLVVHDRGEYSNQPQHF
>-|many|TRBJ2-5|TRBV7-7
TGTGCCAGCAGCGCTAGTGGAGAGACCCAGTACTTC
CASSASGETQYF
>-|-|TRBJ1-5|TRBV20-1
TGCAGTGCTAGAGATGAGGCGGATCAGCCCCAGCATTTT
CSARDEADQPQHF
>TRBD1|few|TRBJ2-5|TRBV20-1
TGCAGTGCTCCACGGACAGGGGGACAAGAGACCCAGTACTTC
CSAPRTGGQETQYF
>-|few|TRBJ1-2|TRBV20-1
TGCAGTGCTAGTAATTTGGGCCCCTCGGAAGGGGGCTACACCTTC
CSASNLGPSEGGYTF
>TRBD2|-|TRBJ2-1|TRBV9
TGTGCCAGCAGCCAGACTAGCGGCCTCTACAATGAGCAGTTCTTC
CASSQTSGLYNEQFF
>-|many|TRBJ2-5|TRBV5-1
TGCGCCAGCAGGCCGGACCCACAAGAGACCCAGTACTTC
CASRPDPQETQYF
>TRBD1|few|TRBJ1-3|TRBV7-9
TGTGCCAGCAGTTCCACGAGGGACAGGATCTCTGGAAACACCATATATTTT
CASSSTRDRISGNTIYF
>-|-|TRBJ2-2|TRBV27
TGTGCCAGCAGTTTGAGGGGGGGAGGACTGATCGTTGGCACCGGGGAGCTGTTTTTT
CASSLRGGGLIVGTGELFF
>TRBD1|few|TRBJ2-5|TRBV11-1
TGTGCCAGCAGGGGGACAGTGGAGACCCAGTACTTC
CASRGTVETQYF
>-|many|TRBJ1-6|TRBV20-1
TGCAGTGCTAGTGCCAGTACCAATTCACCCCTCCACTTT
CSASASTNSPLHF
>TRBD2|many|TRBJ2-5|TRBV20-1
TGCAGTGCTAGAGATCAGCGGGAGGCCCAAGAGACCCAGTACTTC
CSARDQREAQETQYF
>-|few|TRBJ2-7|TRBV20-1
TGCAGTGCAAGTGGGGGTACGACCTACTACGAGCAGTACTTC
CSASGGTTYYEQYF
>-|-|TRBJ2-5|TRBV3-1
TGTGCCAGCAGCATTGCGGGAACTAAAGAGACCCAGTACTTC
CASSIAGTKETQYF
>-|-|TRBJ1-5|TRBV28
TGTGCCAGCAGTCCTCCTGGTCAGCCCCAGCATTTT
CASSPPGQPQHF
>-|-|TRBJ2-3|TRBV20-1
TGCAGTGCTAGGGTCCCAATCACAGATACGCAGTATTTT
CSARVPITDTQYF
>TRBD1|-|TRBJ1-4|TRBV5-1
TGCGCCAGCAGAAATGACAGGGCAACTAATGAAAAACTGTTTTTT
CASRNDRATNEKLFF
>-|few|TRBJ2-1|TRBV18
TGTGCCAGCTCATCTTCTCCAGCACCGGTGTACAATGAGCAGTTCTTC
CASSSSPAPVYNEQFF
>TRBD1|few|TRBJ2-4|TRBV11-2
TGTGCCAGCAGCTACTCAATCGAAGGGGGCTTAGCCAAAAACATTCAGTACTTC
CASSYSIEGGLAKNIQYF
>TRBD1|few|TRBJ2-2|TRBV27
TGTGCCAGCAGTCCCTGGACAGGGAGAGACACCGGGGAGCTGTTTTTT
CASSPWTGRDTGELFF
>TRBD2|-|TRBJ2-2|TRBV20-1
TGCAGTGCTAGACTAGCGGTGAAAGCAAACACCGGGGAGCTGTTTTTT
CSARLAVKANTGELFF
>-|few|TRBJ2-3|TRBV27
TGTGCCAGCAGCTTAACCCCAGGGTCCTCTGGCACAGATACGCAGTATTTT
CASSLTPGSSGTDTQYF
>TRBD2|-|TRBJ2-3|TRBV20-1
TGCAGTGCTCGCCAGCGGGGAGTGACAGATACGCAGTATTTT
CSARQRGVTDTQYF
>-|many|TRBJ2-1|TRBV5-1
TGCGCCAGCAGCTTGGTCGGGGTTGGGGATGAGCAGTTCTTC
CASSLVGVGDEQFF
>-|-|TRBJ2-5|TRBV4-2
TGTGCCAGCAGCCCGGCGGCTAGCGAACAAGAGACCCAGTACTTC
CASSPAASEQETQYF
>-|many|TRBJ1-1|TRBV5-1
TGCGCCAGCGGCCGCGGTCAGGCGAACACTGAAGCTTTCTTT
CASGRGQANTEAFF
>TRBD2|many|TRBJ2-7|TRBV24-1
TGTGCCACCAGTGACCCGACCGGGGGGGGGCAAGAGCAGTACTTC
CATSDPTGGGQEQYF
>-|few|TRBJ2-2|TRBV12-3/TRBV12-4
TGTGCCAGCAGCGTAGACTTAGCCGGGGAGCTGTTTTTT
CASSVDLAGELFF
>TRBD1|few|TRBJ1-1|TRBV14
TGTGCCAGCAGCCAAGACGGCAGGGGGGTGAACACTGAAGCTTTCTTT
CASSQDGRGVNTEAFF
>-|many|TRBJ2-1|TRBV9
TGTGCCAGCAGCGTAGCGGGCTCCTACAATGAGCAGTTCTTC
CASSVAGSYNEQFF
>-|-|TRBJ2-3|TRBV6-5
TGTGCACCGACAGGATCGCCAGATACGCAGTATTTT
CAPTGSPDTQYF
>-|-|TRBJ2-7|TRBV12-3/TRBV12-4
TGTGCCAGCAGTTTCGGTAGAATCTACGAGCAGTACTTC
CASSFGRIYEQYF
>TRBD1|-|TRBJ2-5|TRBV27
TGTGCCAGCACCCGGACAGGGAGTGATCGGCGGGCCGGAGGGGAGACCCAGTACTTC
CASTRTGSDRRAGGETQYF
>-|many|TRBJ1-5|TRBV20-1
TGCAGTGCTAGCCCCGAAAGCCGCTATCAGCCCCAGCATTTT
CSASPESRYQPQHF
>-|few|TRBJ2-3|TRBV4-1
TGCGCCAGCAGCCCCACAGGGGCGGGGAGGGCATCAGATACGCAGTATTTT
CASSPTGAGRASDTQYF
>-|few|TRBJ2-7|TRBV20-1
TGCAGTGCTAAAAACTCCTACGAGCAGTACTTC
CSAKNSYEQYF